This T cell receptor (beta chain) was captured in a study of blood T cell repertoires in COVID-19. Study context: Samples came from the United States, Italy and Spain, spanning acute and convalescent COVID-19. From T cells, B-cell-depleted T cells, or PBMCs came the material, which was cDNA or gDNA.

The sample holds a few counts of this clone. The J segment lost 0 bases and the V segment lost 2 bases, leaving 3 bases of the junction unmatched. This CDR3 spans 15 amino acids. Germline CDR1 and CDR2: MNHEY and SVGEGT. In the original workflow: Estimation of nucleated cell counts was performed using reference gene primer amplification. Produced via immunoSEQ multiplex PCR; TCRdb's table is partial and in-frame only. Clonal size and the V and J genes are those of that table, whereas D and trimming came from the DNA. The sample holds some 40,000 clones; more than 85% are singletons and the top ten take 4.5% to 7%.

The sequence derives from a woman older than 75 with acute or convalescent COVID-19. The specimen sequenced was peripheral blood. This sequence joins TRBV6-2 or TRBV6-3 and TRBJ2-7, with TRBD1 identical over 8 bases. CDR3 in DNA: TGTGCCAGCAGTTACCCGGGACAGGTCTCCTACGAGCAGTACTTC. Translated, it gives CASSYPGQVSYEQYF.